The clone carrying this T cell receptor (beta chain) appeared a few times. This entry belongs to a study of T-cell memory formation after mild COVID-19. TCRdb recomputed calls from the 5' RACE reads with MiXCR, one row per CDR3 protein. The sample includes approximately 300,000 distinct CDR3 sequences, roughly 19% of them seen just once. The sequenced material came from PBMCs or a T cell subset sorted from them (not recorded which). This clonotype originated in a man between 18 and 29 years old who had mild COVID-19 (a few samples of this study predate the infection). Cell type and time point are not known.

The CDR3 is CASSVDSGGFDGELFF. The CDR3, as DNA: TGTGCCAGCAGCGTAGACTCGGGGGGCTTCGACGGGGAGCTGTTTTTT. The rearrangement links TRBV9 to TRBJ2-2; possibly TRBD2 for D (7 bases). V was clipped by 0 bases and J by 7 bases, with 16 bases between them. CDR1 and CDR2 from the germline V gene are SGDLS and YYNGEE. The CDR3 consists of 16 residues.